Presented here are 20 T cell receptor beta chains from one specimen sequenced in a study of blood T cell repertoires in COVID-19. Clones were sequenced by immunoSEQ multiplex PCR, and TCRdb holds only the in-frame ones, with some missing. Here the sample spans some 670,000 clones, 80% to 90% being singletons. The sequenced material came from peripheral blood. The origin of the receptors is a woman aged 18-29 years with acute or convalescent COVID-19.

This clone was found once. J is TRBJ1-4 and V is TRBV3-1 (or the pseudogene TRBV3-2); no reliable D call. This CDR3 contains 15 residues. Between the trimmed V and J ends, which lost 1 base and 0 bases, there was a span of 6 bases. Per the germline V gene, CDR1 is LGHDT and CDR2 is YNNKEL (reference sequence). The CDR3 nucleotides are TGTGCCAGCAGCCAAGGTCCCTCAACTAATGAAAAACTGTTTTTT. Protein: CASSQGPSTNEKLFF.

This clone came up a few times. The chain carries TRBV7-2 and TRBJ2-7, with TRBD2 matching over 7 bases. Trimming took 4 bases from V and 7 from J; bases not matched to a gene: 10. CDR3 length: 14 amino acids. Germline V CDR1 and CDR2: SGHTA, FQGNSA. CDR3 amino acids: CASSSETGGGEQYF. CDR3 nucleotides: TGTGCCAGCAGCTCTGAGACGGGGGGTGGAGAGCAGTACTTC. Variable domain in full (rest from reference TRBV7-2 and TRBJ2-7): GAGVSQSPSNKVTEKGKDVELRCDPISGHTALYWYRQSLGQGLEFLIYFQGNSAPDKSGLPSDRFSAERTGGSVSTLTIQRTQQEDSAVYLCASSSETGGGEQYFGPGTRLTVT.

This chain joins TRBV9 and TRBJ1-1; tentatively, D is TRBD1 (6 bases). The germline CDR1 and CDR2 sequences are SGDLS and YYNGEE. The CDR3 totals 14 residues. Deletions cut 4 bases from V and 5 bases from J, with 15 bases between. The chain's CDR3 is CASSIRGGGTEAFF. The CDR3 DNA is TGTGCCAGCAGCATAAGGGGGGGTGGAACTGAAGCTTTCTTT.

J is TRBJ2-2 and V is TRBV24-1, with a tentative D call TRBD1 (5 bases). V lost 2 bases, J lost 6 bases, and 15 bases lay in between. This CDR3 is 16 amino acids long. Germline V gene lookup returns CDR1 KGHDR and CDR2 SFDVKD. This CDR3 is CATSDWGRDVAGELFF. The CDR3 nucleotides are TGTGCCACCAGTGATTGGGGCAGGGATGTCGCCGGGGAGCTGTTTTTT.

The V call is TRBV5-4, the J call TRBJ2-5; 7 bases are shared with TRBD2. Germline V CDR1 and CDR2: SGHNT, YYREEE (reference sequence). Trimming at V came to 4 bases and at J to 5 bases, leaving 5 bases not matched to a gene. CDR3 size: 13 residues. CDR3 amino acids: CASSRTGGETQYF. CDR3 sequence (DNA): TGTGCCAGCAGCCGGACCGGGGGGGAGACCCAGTACTTC. Complete variable domain (other parts from reference TRBV5-4 and TRBJ2-5): ETGVTQSPTHLIKTRGQQVTLRCSSQSGHNTVSWYQQALGQGPQFIFQYYREEENGRGNFPPRFSGLQFPNYSSELNVNALELDDSALYLCASSRTGGETQYFGPGTRLLVL.

The gene calls are TRBV7-3 and TRBJ1-2; the D gene is possibly TRBD1 (6 bases). This CDR3 has 13 residues. Trimming left V 5 bases short and J 7 bases short, with 14 bases between. Germline V lookup: CDR1 SGHTA, CDR2 FQGTGA. CDR3 amino acids: CASSTPTGVGYTF. CDR3 in DNA: TGTGCCAGCAGCACCCCGACAGGCGTTGGCTACACCTTC.

This chain links TRBV28 with TRBJ2-2; tentative D call: TRBD2 (5 bases). This CDR3 is built from 15 residues. Germline V gene lookup returns CDR1 MDHEN and CDR2 SYDVKM. Trimming took 6 bases from V and 5 from J, leaving 16 bases between them. In nucleotides, the CDR3 is TGTGCCAGCAGGCCGGACGGTAGGGAGACCGGGGAGCTGTTTTTT. This translates into CASRPDGRETGELFF. The full variable domain, in which reference TRBV28 and TRBJ2-2 provide the parts outside the CDR3, is DVKVTQSSRYLVKRTGEKVFLECVQDMDHENMFWYRQDPGLGLRLIYFSYDVKMKEKGDIPEGYSVSREKKERFSLILESASTNQTSMYLCASRPDGRETGELFFGEGSRLTVL.

This clone was detected only a few times. This chain links TRBV6-2 or TRBV6-3 with TRBJ2-7, with 10 bases that match TRBD1. Germline V gene sequence: CDR1 MNHEY, CDR2 SVGEGT. The V and J ends lost 1 base and 5 bases, in that order; junction bases with no gene match: 5. CDR3 size: 15 residues. The CDR3 protein is CASSYLRQGANEQYF. In DNA form, the CDR3 reads TGTGCCAGCAGTTACTTACGACAGGGGGCCAACGAGCAGTACTTC.

The V call is TRBV7-9, the J call TRBJ1-2; D remains ambiguous. This CDR3 has 13 amino acids. Trimming took 6 bases from V and 3 from J, leaving 11 bases between them. Looked up from germline, CDR1 is SEHNR and CDR2 is FQNEAQ (reference sequence). The DNA for the CDR3 is TGTGCCAGCAGTCCCCGCGGGGACTATGGCTACACCTTC. Amino acid sequence: CASSPRGDYGYTF. Supplemented by reference TRBV7-9 and TRBJ1-2, the full variable domain reads DTGVSQNPRHKITKRGQNVTFRCDPISEHNRLYWYRQTLGQGPEFLTYFQNEAQLEKSRLLSDRFSAERPKGSFSTLEIQRTEQGDSAMYLCASSPRGDYGYTFGSGTRLTVV.

V and J are TRBV6-8 and TRBJ1-1; 7 nucleotides line up with TRBD1. CDR3 length: 16 amino acids. The germline V gene encodes CDR1 MNHGY and CDR2 SAAAGT. The V and J ends lost 2 bases and 2 bases, in that order; junction bases with no gene match: 8. CDR3 loop: CASSYGPGGSNTEAFF. The CDR3 DNA sequence: TGTGCCAGCAGTTACGGACCAGGGGGTAGTAACACTGAAGCTTTCTTT.

The chain carries TRBV5-1 and TRBJ1-2; perhaps TRBD1 as D (6 bases). The CDR3 extends over 13 amino acids. Germline CDR1 reads SGHRS; CDR2 reads YFSETQ. V gave up 2 bases and J gave up 3 bases, with 8 bases separating them. CDR3 residues: CASSLPGDYGYTF. The CDR3, as DNA: TGCGCCAGCAGCTTACCAGGGGACTATGGCTACACCTTC. The full variable domain, with the rest looked up from reference TRBV5-1 and TRBJ1-2, is KAGVTQTPRYLIKTRGQQVTLSCSPISGHRSVSWYQQTPGQGLQFLFEYFSETQRNKGNFPGRFSGRQFSNSRSEMNVSTLELGDSALYLCASSLPGDYGYTFGSGTRLTVV.

The genes are TRBV19 and TRBJ1-2, with TRBD1 matching over 10 bases. V shed 5 bases and J 4 bases; nucleotides not matched to a gene: 10. CDR1 LNHDA and CDR2 SQIVND come from the germline V gene (reference sequence). The CDR3 runs 16 residues. This CDR3 is CASSFPGTGASYGYTF. CDR3 bases: TGTGCCAGTAGTTTCCCCGGGACAGGGGCATCCTATGGCTACACCTTC. The full variable domain, with the rest looked up from reference TRBV19 and TRBJ1-2, is DGGITQSPKYLFRKEGQNVTLSCEQNLNHDAMYWYRQDPGQGLRLIYYSQIVNDFQKGDIAEGYSVSREKKESFPLTVTSAQKNPTAFYLCASSFPGTGASYGYTFGSGTRLTVV.

The chain combines TRBV7-2 with TRBJ1-3; 9 bases map to TRBD1. V lost 3 bases, J lost 5 bases, and 5 bases stayed unmatched. CDR3 length: 15 amino acids. In germline, CDR1 is SGHTA, CDR2 FQGNSA. The chain's CDR3 is CASSLEGTGRNTIYF. CDR3 in DNA: TGTGCCAGCAGCTTGGAAGGGACAGGGAGAAACACCATATATTTT.

V is TRBV5-6 and J is TRBJ1-1; 9 bases line up with TRBD1. V lost 10 bases and J lost 6; bases outside the gene matches: 10. The CDR3 length is 13 residues. Germline values: CDR1 SGHDT, CDR2 YYEEEE. The CDR3 sequence is CAGGTGIGAEAFF. The CDR3 nucleotides are TGTGCCGGTGGGACAGGGATCGGGGCTGAAGCTTTCTTT.

V and J are TRBV15 and TRBJ1-2, with 7 bases aligning to TRBD1. This CDR3 is built from 14 residues. V lost 6 bases, J lost 1 base, and 5 bases stayed unmatched. The germline V gene has CDR1 LNHNV and CDR2 YYDKDF (reference sequence). The CDR3 bases are TGTGCCACCAGAGAGACAGGGATTAACTATGGCTACACCTTC. The encoded protein is CATRETGINYGYTF.

In this sample, this clone turned up a few times. V usage is TRBV29-1 and J usage is TRBJ1-3, with D hard to call. Germline lookup yields CDR1 SQVTM and CDR2 ANQGSEA. The CDR3 loop spans 11 amino acids. Trimming took off 7 bases at V and 6 bases at J, with 10 bases between the two ends. The CDR3 here is CSAEAENTIYF. The CDR3 bases are TGCAGCGCCGAGGCGGAAAACACCATATATTTT.

The rearrangement uses TRBV6-5 and TRBJ1-2, with D perhaps TRBD1 (5 bases). Germline V gene lookup returns CDR1 MNHEY and CDR2 SVGAGI. The CDR3 runs 14 residues. With 0 bases removed from V and 13 bases from J, the gap between germline ends came to 18 bases. As DNA, the CDR3 is TGTGCCAGCAGTTACTCGAAATACAGGATCAACTCCACCTTC. Its translation is CASSYSKYRINSTF.

The V gene is TRBV11-3, the J gene TRBJ2-3; D is undetermined. The germline V gene has CDR1 SGHNT and CDR2 YENEEA. The CDR3 consists of 12 residues. V was pared by 8 bases and J by 7 bases, with 13 bases between. The CDR3 DNA is TGTGCCAGCGGTGACTCCATAAATACGCAGTATTTT. It is translated as CASGDSINTQYF.

V gene TRBV24-1 combines with J gene TRBJ1-3, with 7 nucleotides matching TRBD1. Germline-derived CDR1 and CDR2 are KGHDR and SFDVKD. J lost 3 bases, V lost 5 bases, and 6 bases had no gene match. The CDR3 extends over 15 amino acids. CDR3 in amino acids: CATSAPGQHGNTIYF. The DNA of the CDR3 is TGTGCCACCAGTGCCCCGGGACAGCATGGAAACACCATATATTTT.

The chain is built from TRBV11-2 and TRBJ2-7, with D possibly being TRBD1 (6 bases). The CDR3 extends over 15 amino acids. Germline lookup yields CDR1 SGHAT and CDR2 FQNNGV. Trimming removed 5 bases from V and 2 bases from J, with 16 bases in between. The DNA of the CDR3 is TGTGCCAGCAGCCCCAGGGGTCTATTTCCCTACGAGCAGTACTTC. This sequence encodes CASSPRGLFPYEQYF.